The 5 T cell receptor beta chains below all came from one sample that was sequenced in a study of a mutant IDH1 vaccine in newly diagnosed glioma. Here immunoSEQ multiplex PCR was the method, and the copy in TCRdb shows in-frame clones only, minus some. The repertoire holds about 68,000 clones, roughly 83% seen once, with around 12% in the top ten. Indicated time point: week 35, safety follow-up. Mutant IDH1 20-mer peptide, at 300 ug, made up each vaccine dose, with topical imiquimod. These receptors' antigens are unknown. The source was PBMCs, collected from a glioma patient whose treatment included an IDH1 peptide vaccine. The source of these receptors is a young man with glioma.

In this sample, this clone turned up once. The chain couples TRBV9 to TRBJ2-1, with unresolved D. Per germline, CDR1 SGDLS and CDR2 YYNGEE. The CDR3 contains 13 residues. V was pared by 1 base and J by 4 bases, with 6 bases between. Here the CDR3 DNA reads TGTGCCAGCAGCGTACTCGAGTACAATGAGCAGTTCTTC. Its protein product is CASSVLEYNEQFF.

The genes are TRBV11-2 and TRBJ2-1; the D is unclear. The V and J ends lost 2 bases and 12 bases respectively, with 8 bases between them. CDR1 and CDR2 (germline): SGHAT, FQNNGV. This CDR3 comprises 11 residues. The CDR3 protein is CASSLMAGQFF. The CDR3 DNA is TGTGCCAGCAGCTTAATGGCAGGGCAGTTCTTC. The entire variable domain, with the rest obtained from reference TRBV11-2 and TRBJ2-1, is as follows: EAGVAQSPRYKIIEKRQSVAFWCNPISGHATLYWYQQILGQGPKLLIQFQNNGVVDDSQLPKDRFSAERLKGVDSTLKIQPAKLEDSAVYLCASSLMAGQFFGPGTRLTVL.

This chain links TRBV7-9 with TRBJ2-1; the match to TRBD1 covers 8 bases. Per germline, CDR1 SEHNR and CDR2 FQNEAQ (reference sequence). CDR3 length equals 15 residues. The J segment lost 5 bases and the V segment lost 8 bases, leaving 11 bases of the junction unmatched. The CDR3 region is CASATRTGGHNEQFF. The CDR3 nucleotides read TGTGCCAGCGCTACACGAACAGGGGGGCACAATGAGCAGTTCTTC.

The chain uses TRBV7-8 and TRBJ2-1; D is uncertain. Trimming stripped 1 base from V and 3 bases from J, with 10 bases between. CDR1 and CDR2 from the germline V gene are SGHVS and FQNEAQ. This CDR3 region has 15 residues. The CDR3 DNA reads as TGTGCCAGCAGCTTAGAACACCTACACTACAATGAGCAGTTCTTC. The encoded protein is CASSLEHLHYNEQFF.

The chain couples TRBV30 to TRBJ1-2, with no clear D. Germline values: CDR1 GTSNPN, CDR2 SVGIG (reference sequence). V dropped 0 bases and J dropped 4 bases, with 9 bases sitting between them. This CDR3 has 13 residues. CDR3 coding DNA: TGTGCCTGGAGTGTAGGTCAGAGCTATGGCTACACCTTC. Translated, it gives CAWSVGQSYGYTF.